This TCR beta chain stems from a study of blood T cells in healthy people across ages. Regarding the study as a whole: More naive CD4+ cells and higher diversity marked long-lived donors relative to aged donors.

To note about this clonotype: The antigen remains unidentified.

The germline CDR1 and CDR2 sequences are SEHNR and FQNEAQ (reference sequence). The CDR3 consists of 16 residues. Trimming left V 5 bases short and J 5 bases short, with 19 bases between. It was with a sample-barcoded 5' primer and a J-beta primer mix that a second PCR of roughly 7 to 12 cycles was run. Individual samples furnished no less than 3 million CDR3-containing paired-end reads apiece. One entry per CDR3 protein results from TCRdb running MiXCR on the 5' RACE reads. Found here are 1.8 million or so distinct CDR3 sequences, about two fifths of them singletons; the top ten hold roughly 24%. Healthy Caucasians from Russia aged 6 to 90 served as donors. There were at least 5 micrograms of total RNA extracted from every sample.

The sequenced material came from blood. The origin of this receptor is a human donor in good health. The chain couples TRBV7-9 to TRBJ1-5; tentative D call: TRBD1 (6 bases). The CDR3 here is CASSDGGLGRDQPQHF. In DNA form, the CDR3 reads TGTGCCAGCAGCGACGGGGGCTTAGGGAGGGATCAGCCCCAGCATTTT. The full variable domain, its missing parts supplied by reference TRBV7-9 and TRBJ1-5, is DTGVSQNPRHKITKRGQNVTFRCDPISEHNRLYWYRQTLGQGPEFLTYFQNEAQLEKSRLLSDRFSAERPKGSFSTLEIQRTEQGDSAMYLCASSDGGLGRDQPQHFGDGTRLSIL.